The rows below give T cell receptor beta chains drawn from one sample of a study of monozygotic twins with inflammatory bowel disease. No DNA is given; TCRdb re-called the 5' RACE reads and lists each CDR3 protein once. This listing includes 200,000 to 250,000 distinct CDR3 sequences. Source material: blood. The source of these receptors is a human donor with ulcerative colitis or Crohn's disease, or a healthy co-twin of an affected twin (not recorded which). Each CDR3 is given with its conserved first and last residue.

CDR3: CSARGGAGVRGYTF
J: TRBJ1-2
V: TRBV20-1

CDR3: CASSEWGQGAPYEQYF
J: TRBJ2-7
V: TRBV2

CDR3: CSAIRDRGNYEQYF
J: TRBJ2-7
V: TRBV20-1

CDR3: CASSLRGNTYEQYF
J: TRBJ2-7
V: TRBV5-1

CDR3: CASRSRGYNSPLHF
J: TRBJ1-6
V: TRBV7-2

CDR3: CASTPGLQGAYEQYF
J: TRBJ2-7
V: TRBV5-1

CDR3: CASSYGTVKDSNQPQHF
J: TRBJ1-5
V: TRBV6-5

CDR3: CGSSSRRGFGYGYTF
J: TRBJ1-2
V: TRBV12-3/TRBV12-4

CDR3: CASSSGLNLGSPLHF
J: TRBJ1-6
V: TRBV19

CDR3: CASSPIRDRENSPLHF
J: TRBJ1-6
V: TRBV18

CDR3: CASSPRFSAGNTIYF
J: TRBJ1-3
V: TRBV14

CDR3: CASSADGYLGTEAFF
J: TRBJ1-1
V: TRBV2

CDR3: CASRREETQYF
J: TRBJ2-5
V: TRBV6-1

CDR3: CASSVNPRGRIRTDTQYF
J: TRBJ2-3
V: TRBV9

CDR3: CASSWTGSGAFF
J: TRBJ1-1
V: TRBV6-6

CDR3: CASSIQPTNEQFF
J: TRBJ2-1
V: TRBV19

CDR3: CASSETPLQETQYF
J: TRBJ2-5
V: TRBV5-4

CDR3: CASSLGSYGGELFF
J: TRBJ2-2
V: TRBV12-3/TRBV12-4

CDR3: CASRPGDGNTIYF
J: TRBJ1-3
V: TRBV9

CDR3: CSARDLGGAIFYEQYF
J: TRBJ2-7
V: TRBV20-1

CDR3: CASSVRSAPQETQYF
J: TRBJ2-5
V: TRBV2

CDR3: CASSFYQKSTGELFF
J: TRBJ2-2
V: TRBV12-3/TRBV12-4

CDR3: CASSLARLAGSNEQFF
J: TRBJ2-1
V: TRBV5-1

CDR3: CASSSEGQNNSPLHF
J: TRBJ1-6
V: TRBV5-1

CDR3: CASSPRKTGPGANVLTF
J: TRBJ2-6
V: TRBV19

CDR3: CASSLTGAKTEAFF
J: TRBJ1-1
V: TRBV5-1

CDR3: CASSPGSVTDTQYF
J: TRBJ2-3
V: TRBV11-3

CDR3: CASSSERVRGQPQHF
J: TRBJ1-5
V: TRBV7-2

CDR3: CASSQIAGGVSGELFF
J: TRBJ2-2
V: TRBV4-2

CDR3: CASSLAGQGTYEQYF
J: TRBJ2-7
V: TRBV5-1

CDR3: CATIEQGGGGYGYTF
J: TRBJ1-2
V: TRBV2

CDR3: CASSFDRGGKGYTF
J: TRBJ1-2
V: TRBV5-1

CDR3: CASSYPATGQRDTQYF
J: TRBJ2-3
V: TRBV6-5

CDR3: CASSYDGGDQPQHF
J: TRBJ1-5
V: TRBV6-5

CDR3: CASSFYQGAGELFF
J: TRBJ2-2
V: TRBV7-2

CDR3: CASSLYGQREAFF
J: TRBJ1-1
V: TRBV5-5

CDR3: CASSSTARSEAFF
J: TRBJ1-1
V: TRBV28

CDR3: CASSSRGNTEAFF
J: TRBJ1-1
V: TRBV7-9

CDR3: CASSGLPYEQYF
J: TRBJ2-7
V: TRBV18